This T cell receptor beta chain derives from a study of vaccination and CD4 T cells after COVID-19. Study conclusions and caveats: Nearly all convalescent vaccine-specific clones, 304 of 307, recognized only SARS-CoV-2 spike.

The treatment is: approximately nine-day PBMC culture with coronavirus spike peptide pools or control peptides (ViraFEST assay). With the Oncomine TCR Beta short-read assay, DNA from cultured CD4+ T cells was sequenced. MiXCR was run by TCRdb on the PCR reads, yielding one entry per CDR3 protein. Of some 20,000 distinct CDR3 sequences in the sample, 56% were seen once. With respect to this clonotype: Antigen specificity is unknown.

The V gene lost 4 bases and the J gene lost 2 bases, with 14 bases spanning the gap. The germline CDR1 and CDR2 sequences are LNHDA and SQIVND (reference sequence). CDR3 size: 15 residues. The receptor was isolated from a human donor who had recovered from COVID-19. Sequenced input: CD4+ T cells from blood, cultured in vitro. V usage is TRBV19 and J usage is TRBJ1-1; unclear D gene. The CDR3 region is CASSTVTLGNTEAFF. DNA of the CDR3: TGTGCCAGTAGTACCGTGACACTCGGCAACACTGAAGCTTTCTTT.